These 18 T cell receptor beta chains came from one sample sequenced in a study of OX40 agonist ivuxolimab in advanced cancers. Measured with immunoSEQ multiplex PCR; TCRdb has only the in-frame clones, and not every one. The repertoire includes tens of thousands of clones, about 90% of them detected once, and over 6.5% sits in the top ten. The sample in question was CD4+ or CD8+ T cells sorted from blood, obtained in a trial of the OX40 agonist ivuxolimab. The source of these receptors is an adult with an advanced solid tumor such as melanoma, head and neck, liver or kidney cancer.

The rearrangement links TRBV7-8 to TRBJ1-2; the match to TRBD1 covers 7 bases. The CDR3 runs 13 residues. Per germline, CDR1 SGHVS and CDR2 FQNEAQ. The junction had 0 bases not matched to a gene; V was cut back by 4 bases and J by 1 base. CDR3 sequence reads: CASSSGGNYGYTF. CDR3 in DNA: TGTGCCAGCAGCTCAGGGGGTAACTATGGCTACACCTTC. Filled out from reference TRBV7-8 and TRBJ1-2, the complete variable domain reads GAGVSQSPRYKVAKRGQDVALRCDPISGHVSLFWYQQALGQGPEFLTYFQNEAQLDKSGLPSDRFFAERPEGSVSTLKIQRTQQEDSAVYLCASSSGGNYGYTFGSGTRLTVV.

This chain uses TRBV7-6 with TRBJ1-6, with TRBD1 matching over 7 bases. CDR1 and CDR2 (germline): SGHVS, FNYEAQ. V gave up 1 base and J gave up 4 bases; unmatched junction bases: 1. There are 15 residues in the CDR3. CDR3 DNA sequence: TGTGCCAGCAGCTTAGGACAGGGATATAATTCACCCCTCCACTTT. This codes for CASSLGQGYNSPLHF.

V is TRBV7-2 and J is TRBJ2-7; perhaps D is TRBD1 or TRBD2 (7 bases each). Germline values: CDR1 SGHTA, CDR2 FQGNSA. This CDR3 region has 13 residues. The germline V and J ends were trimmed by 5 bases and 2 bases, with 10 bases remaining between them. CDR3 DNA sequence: TGTGCCAGCAGCCCAGGGGGGGCCTACGAGCAGTACTTC. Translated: CASSPGGAYEQYF.

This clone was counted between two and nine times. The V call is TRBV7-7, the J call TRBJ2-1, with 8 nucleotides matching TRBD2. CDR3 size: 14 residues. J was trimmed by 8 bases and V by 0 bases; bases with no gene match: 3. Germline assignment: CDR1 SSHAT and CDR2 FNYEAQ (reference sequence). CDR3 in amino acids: CASSLAASGHEQFF. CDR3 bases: TGTGCCAGCAGCTTAGCCGCTAGCGGGCATGAGCAGTTCTTC.

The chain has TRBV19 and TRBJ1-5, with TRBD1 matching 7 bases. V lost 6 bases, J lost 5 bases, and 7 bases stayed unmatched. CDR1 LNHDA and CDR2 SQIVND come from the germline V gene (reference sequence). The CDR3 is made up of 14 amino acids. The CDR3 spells CASSLTGAHQPQHF. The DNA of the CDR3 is TGTGCCAGTAGCCTTACAGGGGCCCATCAGCCCCAGCATTTT.

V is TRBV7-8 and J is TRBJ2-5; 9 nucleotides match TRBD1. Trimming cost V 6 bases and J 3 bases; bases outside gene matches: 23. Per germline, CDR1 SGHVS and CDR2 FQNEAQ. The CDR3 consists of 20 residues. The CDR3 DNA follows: TGTGCCAGCAGTCCCGACCTCCCCTCCTCCGGGACAGGGTGGAAAGAGACCCAGTACTTC. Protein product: CASSPDLPSSGTGWKETQYF. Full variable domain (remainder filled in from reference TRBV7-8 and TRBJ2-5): GAGVSQSPRYKVAKRGQDVALRCDPISGHVSLFWYQQALGQGPEFLTYFQNEAQLDKSGLPSDRFFAERPEGSVSTLKIQRTQQEDSAVYLCASSPDLPSSGTGWKETQYFGPGTRLLVL.

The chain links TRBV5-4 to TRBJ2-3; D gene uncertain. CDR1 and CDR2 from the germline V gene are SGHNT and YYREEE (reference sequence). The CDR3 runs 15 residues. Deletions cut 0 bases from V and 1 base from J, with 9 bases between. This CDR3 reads CASSLVGWGTDTQYF. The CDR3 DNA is TGTGCCAGCAGCTTGGTCGGGTGGGGCACAGATACGCAGTATTTT.

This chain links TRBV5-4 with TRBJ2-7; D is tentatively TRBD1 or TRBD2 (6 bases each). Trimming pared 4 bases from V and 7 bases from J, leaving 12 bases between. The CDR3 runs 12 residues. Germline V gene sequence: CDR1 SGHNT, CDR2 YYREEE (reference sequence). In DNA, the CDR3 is TGTGCCAGCAGCCCATCGGGGGCGGAGCAGTACTTC. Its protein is CASSPSGAEQYF.

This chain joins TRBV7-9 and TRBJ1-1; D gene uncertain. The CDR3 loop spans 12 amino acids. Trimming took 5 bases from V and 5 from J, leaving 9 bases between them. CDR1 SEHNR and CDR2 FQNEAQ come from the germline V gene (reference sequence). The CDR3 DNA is TGTGCCAGCAGCCGTCTTGGAACTGAAGCTTTCTTT. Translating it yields CASSRLGTEAFF.

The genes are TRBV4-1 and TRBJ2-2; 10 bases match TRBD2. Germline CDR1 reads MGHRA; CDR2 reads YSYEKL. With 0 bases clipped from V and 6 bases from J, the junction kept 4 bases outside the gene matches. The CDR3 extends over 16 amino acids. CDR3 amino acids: CASSQDASGGAGELFF. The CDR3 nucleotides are TGCGCCAGCAGCCAAGACGCCAGCGGGGGGGCCGGGGAGCTGTTTTTT.

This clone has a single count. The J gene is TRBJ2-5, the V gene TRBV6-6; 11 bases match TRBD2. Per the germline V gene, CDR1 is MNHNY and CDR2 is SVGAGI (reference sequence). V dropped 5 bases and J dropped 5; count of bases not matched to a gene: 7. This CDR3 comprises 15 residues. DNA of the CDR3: TGTGCCAGCAGTCGTCTAGCGGGGGGAGATGAGACCCAGTACTTC. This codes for CASSRLAGGDETQYF.

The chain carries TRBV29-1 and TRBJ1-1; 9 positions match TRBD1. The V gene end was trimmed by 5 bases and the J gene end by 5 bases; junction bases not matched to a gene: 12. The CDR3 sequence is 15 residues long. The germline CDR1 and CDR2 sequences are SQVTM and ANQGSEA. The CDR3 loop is CSVTGGDLTGTEAFF. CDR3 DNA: TGCAGCGTTACAGGGGGCGACCTTACGGGAACTGAAGCTTTCTTT. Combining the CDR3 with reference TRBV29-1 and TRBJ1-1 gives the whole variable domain SAVISQKPSRDICQRGTSLTIQCQVDSQVTMMFWYRQQPGQSLTLIATANQGSEATYESGFVIDKFPISRPNLTFSTLTVSNMSPEDSSIYLCSVTGGDLTGTEAFFGQGTRLTVV.

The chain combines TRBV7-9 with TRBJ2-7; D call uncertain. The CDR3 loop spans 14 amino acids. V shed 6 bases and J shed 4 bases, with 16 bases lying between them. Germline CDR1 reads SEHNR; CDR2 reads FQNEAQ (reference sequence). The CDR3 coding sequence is TGTGCCAGCAGTGACGATAGGGAAGGGTACGAGCAGTACTTC. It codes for CASSDDREGYEQYF.

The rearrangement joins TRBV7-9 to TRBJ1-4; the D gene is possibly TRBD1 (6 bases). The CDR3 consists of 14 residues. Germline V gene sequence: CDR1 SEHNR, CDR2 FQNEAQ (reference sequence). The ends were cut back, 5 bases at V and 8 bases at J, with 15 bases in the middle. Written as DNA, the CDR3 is TGTGCCAGCAGCACCCCCGGGGGGCGAGAAAAACTGTTTTTT. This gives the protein CASSTPGGREKLFF.

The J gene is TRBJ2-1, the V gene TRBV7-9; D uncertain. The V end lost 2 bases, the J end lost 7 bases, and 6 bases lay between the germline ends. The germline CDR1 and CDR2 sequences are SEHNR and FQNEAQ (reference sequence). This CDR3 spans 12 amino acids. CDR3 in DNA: TGTGCCAGCAGCTTATTGAGTAATGAGCAGTTCTTC. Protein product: CASSLLSNEQFF.

The CDR3: CASSTSSGGALDTQYF. The CDR3 DNA sequence: TGTGCCAGCAGCACTTCTAGCGGGGGGGCCCTGGATACGCAGTATTTT. The genes are TRBV7-9 and TRBJ2-3; 12 bases map to TRBD2. The CDR3 length is 16 residues. Per the germline V gene, CDR1 is SEHNR and CDR2 is FQNEAQ (reference sequence). V was pared by 5 bases and J by 6 bases, with 9 bases of the junction left unmatched.

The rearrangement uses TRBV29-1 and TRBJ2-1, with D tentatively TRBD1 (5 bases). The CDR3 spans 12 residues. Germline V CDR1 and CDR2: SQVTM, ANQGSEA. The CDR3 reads CSYGDSYNEQFF. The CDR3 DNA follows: TGCTCTTATGGTGACAGCTACAATGAGCAGTTCTTC.

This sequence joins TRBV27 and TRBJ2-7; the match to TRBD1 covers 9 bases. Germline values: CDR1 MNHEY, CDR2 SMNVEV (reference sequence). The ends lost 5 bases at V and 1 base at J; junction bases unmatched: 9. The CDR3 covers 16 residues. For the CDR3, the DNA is TGTGCCAGCAGTACCCTCCGGGACAGGGTATCCTACGAGCAGTACTTC. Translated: CASSTLRDRVSYEQYF.